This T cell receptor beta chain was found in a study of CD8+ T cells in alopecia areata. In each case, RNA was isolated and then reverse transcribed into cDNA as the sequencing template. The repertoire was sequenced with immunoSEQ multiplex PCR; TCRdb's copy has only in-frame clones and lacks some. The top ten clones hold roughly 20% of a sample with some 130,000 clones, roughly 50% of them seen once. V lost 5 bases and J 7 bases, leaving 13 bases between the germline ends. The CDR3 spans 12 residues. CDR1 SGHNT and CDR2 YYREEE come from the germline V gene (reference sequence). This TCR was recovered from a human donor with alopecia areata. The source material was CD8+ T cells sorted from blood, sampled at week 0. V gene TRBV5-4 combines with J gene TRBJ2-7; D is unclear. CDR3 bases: TGTGCCAGCAGAAGGAACCTGGGTGAGCAGTACTTC. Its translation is CASRRNLGEQYF.